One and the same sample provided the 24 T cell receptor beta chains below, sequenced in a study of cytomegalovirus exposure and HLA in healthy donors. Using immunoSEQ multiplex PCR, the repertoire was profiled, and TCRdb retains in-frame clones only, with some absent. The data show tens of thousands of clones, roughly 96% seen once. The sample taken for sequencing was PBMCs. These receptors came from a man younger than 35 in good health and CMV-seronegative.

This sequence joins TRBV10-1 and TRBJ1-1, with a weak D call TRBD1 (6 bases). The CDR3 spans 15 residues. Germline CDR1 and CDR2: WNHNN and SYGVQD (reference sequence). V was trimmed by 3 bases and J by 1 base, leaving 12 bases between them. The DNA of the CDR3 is TGCGCCAGCAGTGAAGGGACACCAAAGAACACTGAAGCTTTCTTT. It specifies CASSEGTPKNTEAFF.

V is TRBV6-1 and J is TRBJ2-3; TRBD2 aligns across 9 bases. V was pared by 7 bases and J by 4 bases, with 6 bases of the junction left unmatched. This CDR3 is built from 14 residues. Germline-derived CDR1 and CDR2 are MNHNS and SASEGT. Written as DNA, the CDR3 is TGTGCCAGCATGGCGGGAGGGGGTCCAGATACGCAGTATTTT. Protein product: CASMAGGGPDTQYF.

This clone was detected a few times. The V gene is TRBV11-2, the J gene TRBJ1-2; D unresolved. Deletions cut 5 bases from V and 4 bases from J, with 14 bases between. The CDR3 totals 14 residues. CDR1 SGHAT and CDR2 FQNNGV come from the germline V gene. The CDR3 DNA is TGTGCCAGCAGCAATATGCAGGCTGGCTATGGCTACACCTTC. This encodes CASSNMQAGYGYTF.

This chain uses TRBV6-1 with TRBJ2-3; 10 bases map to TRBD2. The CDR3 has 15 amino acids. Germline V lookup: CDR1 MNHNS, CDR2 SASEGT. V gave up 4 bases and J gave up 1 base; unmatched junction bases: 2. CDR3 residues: CASSALAGGTDTQYF. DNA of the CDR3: TGTGCCAGCAGTGCTCTAGCGGGAGGCACAGATACGCAGTATTTT.

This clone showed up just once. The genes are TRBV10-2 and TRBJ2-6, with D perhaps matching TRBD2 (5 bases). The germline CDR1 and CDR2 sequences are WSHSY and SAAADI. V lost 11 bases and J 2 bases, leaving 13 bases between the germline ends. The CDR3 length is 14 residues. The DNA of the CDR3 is TGCGCCTGCACGTCGGAGGCTGGGGCCAACGTCCTGACTTTC. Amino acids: CACTSEAGANVLTF.

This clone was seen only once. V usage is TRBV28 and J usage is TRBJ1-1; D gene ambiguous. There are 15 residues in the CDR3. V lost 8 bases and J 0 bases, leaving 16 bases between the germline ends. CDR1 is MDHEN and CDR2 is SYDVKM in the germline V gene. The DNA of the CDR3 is TGTGCCAGCCGCGTGCGCCGAAATATGAACACTGAAGCTTTCTTT. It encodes CASRVRRNMNTEAFF.

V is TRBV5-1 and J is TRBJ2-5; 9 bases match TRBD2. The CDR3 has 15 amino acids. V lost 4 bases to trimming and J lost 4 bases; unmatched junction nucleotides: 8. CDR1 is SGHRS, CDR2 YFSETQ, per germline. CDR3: CASSPSGIEGETQYF. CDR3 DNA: TGCGCCAGCAGCCCTAGCGGGATCGAGGGAGAGACCCAGTACTTC.

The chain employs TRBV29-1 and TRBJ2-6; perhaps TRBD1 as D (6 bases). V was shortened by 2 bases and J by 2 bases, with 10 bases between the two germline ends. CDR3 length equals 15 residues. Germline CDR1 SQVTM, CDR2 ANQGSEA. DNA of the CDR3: TGCAGCGTTGAATCTTGGACAGCTGGGGCCAACGTCCTGACTTTC. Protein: CSVESWTAGANVLTF.

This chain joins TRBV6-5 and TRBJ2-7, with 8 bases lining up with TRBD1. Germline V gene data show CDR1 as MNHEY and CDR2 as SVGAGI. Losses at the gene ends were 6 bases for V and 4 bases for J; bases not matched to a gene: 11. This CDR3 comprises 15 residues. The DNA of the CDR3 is TGTGCCAGCAGCCCCGGGCAGGGGGCTCTGTACGAGCAGTACTTC. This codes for CASSPGQGALYEQYF.

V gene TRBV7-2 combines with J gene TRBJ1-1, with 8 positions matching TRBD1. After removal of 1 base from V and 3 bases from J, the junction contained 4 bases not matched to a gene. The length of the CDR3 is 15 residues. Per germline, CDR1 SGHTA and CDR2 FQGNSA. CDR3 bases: TGTGCCAGCAGCTTAGGCAGGGGGCTTTACACTGAAGCTTTCTTT. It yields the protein CASSLGRGLYTEAFF.

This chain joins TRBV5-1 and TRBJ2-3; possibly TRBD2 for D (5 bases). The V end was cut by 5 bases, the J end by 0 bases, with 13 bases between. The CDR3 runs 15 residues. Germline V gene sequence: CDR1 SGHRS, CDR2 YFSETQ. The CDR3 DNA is TGCGCCAGCAGAATAGGCGGAGGAAGCACAGATACGCAGTATTTT. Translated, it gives CASRIGGGSTDTQYF.

The CDR3 sequence: CASSGGGLGDTQYF. The CDR3 DNA reads TGTGCCAGCAGCGGAGGGGGTTTAGGAGATACGCAGTATTTT. The chain has TRBV9 and TRBJ2-3; weak D call: TRBD1 (6 bases). This CDR3 spans 14 amino acids. CDR1 and CDR2 (germline): SGDLS, YYNGEE. Trimming took 3 bases from V and 5 from J, leaving 13 bases between them. The whole variable domain, filled in from reference TRBV9 and TRBJ2-3, reads DSGVTQTPKHLITATGQRVTLRCSPRSGDLSVYWYQQSLDQGLQFLIQYYNGEERAKGNILERFSAQQFPDLHSELNLSSLELGDSALYFCASSGGGLGDTQYFGPGTRLTVL.

DNA of the CDR3: TGTGCCAGCAGCTTAGGTGGGCGCACAGATACGCAGTATTTT. Translation: CASSLGGRTDTQYF. V is TRBV11-3 and J is TRBJ2-3; no clear D. Trimming shortened V by 1 base and J by 1 base, and 6 bases separated the two germline ends. This CDR3 is built from 14 residues. CDR1 is SGHNT, CDR2 YENEEA, per germline. The full variable domain, completed using reference TRBV11-3 and TRBJ2-3, is EAGVVQSPRYKIIEKKQPVAFWCNPISGHNTLYWYLQNLGQGPELLIRYENEEAVDDSQLPKDRFSAERLKGVDSTLKIQPAELGDSAVYLCASSLGGRTDTQYFGPGTRLTVL.

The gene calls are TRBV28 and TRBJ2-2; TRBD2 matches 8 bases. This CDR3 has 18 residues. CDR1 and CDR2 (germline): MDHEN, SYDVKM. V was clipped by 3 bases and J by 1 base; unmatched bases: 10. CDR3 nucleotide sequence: TGTGCCAGCAGTTTGGGGTACTTGGCGGGAGGGAACACCGGGGAGCTGTTTTTT. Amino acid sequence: CASSLGYLAGGNTGELFF.

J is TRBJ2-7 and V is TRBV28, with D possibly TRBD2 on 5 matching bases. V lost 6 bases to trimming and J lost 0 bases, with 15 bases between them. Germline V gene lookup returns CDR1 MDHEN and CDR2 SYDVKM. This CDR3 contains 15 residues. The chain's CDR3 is CASSFTDGSSYEQYV. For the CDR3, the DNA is TGTGCCAGCAGCTTTACTGATGGGAGCTCCTACGAGCAGTACGTC.

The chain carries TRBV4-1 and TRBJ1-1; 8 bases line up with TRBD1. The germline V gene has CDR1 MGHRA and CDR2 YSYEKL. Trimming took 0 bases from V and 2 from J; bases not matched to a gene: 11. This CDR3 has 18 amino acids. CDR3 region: CASSQDLGQGAGNTEAFF. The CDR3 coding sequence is TGCGCCAGCAGCCAAGATTTAGGGCAGGGGGCTGGTAACACTGAAGCTTTCTTT.

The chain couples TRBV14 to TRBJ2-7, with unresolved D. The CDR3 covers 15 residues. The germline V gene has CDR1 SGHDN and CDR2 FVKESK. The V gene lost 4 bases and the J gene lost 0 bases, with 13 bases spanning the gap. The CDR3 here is CASSLTDAGSYEQYF. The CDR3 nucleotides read TGTGCCAGCAGCCTTACCGACGCAGGCTCCTACGAGCAGTACTTC.

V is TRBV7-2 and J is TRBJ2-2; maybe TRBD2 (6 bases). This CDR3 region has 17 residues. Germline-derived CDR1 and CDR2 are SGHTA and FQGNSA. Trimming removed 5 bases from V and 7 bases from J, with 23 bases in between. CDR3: CASSAAGSLEVHGELFF. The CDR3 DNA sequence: TGTGCCAGCAGCGCCGCGGGGAGCCTAGAAGTCCACGGGGAGCTGTTTTTT.

The CDR3 loop reads CASSDSGVGGYTF. CDR3 nucleotides: TGTGCCAGCAGTGACAGTGGTGTTGGCGGCTACACCTTC. This rearrangement joins TRBV27 to TRBJ1-2; D may be TRBD1 (5 bases). The germline V gene encodes CDR1 MNHEY and CDR2 SMNVEV (reference sequence). Between the trimmed V and J ends, which lost 5 bases and 8 bases, there was a span of 15 bases. The CDR3 covers 13 residues.

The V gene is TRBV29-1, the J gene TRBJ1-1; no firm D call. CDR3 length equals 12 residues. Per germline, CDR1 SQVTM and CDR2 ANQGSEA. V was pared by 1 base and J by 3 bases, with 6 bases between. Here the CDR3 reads CSVEGAYTEAFF. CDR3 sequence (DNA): TGCAGCGTTGAAGGGGCGTACACTGAAGCTTTCTTT.

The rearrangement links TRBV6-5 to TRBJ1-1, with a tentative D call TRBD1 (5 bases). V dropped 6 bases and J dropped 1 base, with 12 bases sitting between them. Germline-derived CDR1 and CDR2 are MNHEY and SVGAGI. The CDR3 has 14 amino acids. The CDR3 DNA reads TGTGCCAGCAGGGAAGGGGAAAGGAACACTGAAGCTTTCTTT. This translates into CASREGERNTEAFF.

The CDR3 protein is CASSYAGSNQPQHF. Here the CDR3 DNA reads TGTGCCAGCAGTTACGCAGGGTCCAATCAGCCCCAGCATTTT. V and J are TRBV6-6 and TRBJ1-5; D perhaps matches TRBD1 (5 bases). The V end was cut by 2 bases, the J end by 3 bases, with 8 bases between. The CDR3 contains 14 residues. Looked up from germline, CDR1 is MNHNY and CDR2 is SVGAGI (reference sequence).

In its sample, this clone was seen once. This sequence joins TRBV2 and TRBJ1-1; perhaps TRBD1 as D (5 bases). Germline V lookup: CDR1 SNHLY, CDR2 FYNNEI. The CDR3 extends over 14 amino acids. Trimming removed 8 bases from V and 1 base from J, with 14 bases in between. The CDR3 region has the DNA TGTGCCAGCCGGGCCTATAGGGGGAACACTGAAGCTTTCTTT. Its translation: CASRAYRGNTEAFF.

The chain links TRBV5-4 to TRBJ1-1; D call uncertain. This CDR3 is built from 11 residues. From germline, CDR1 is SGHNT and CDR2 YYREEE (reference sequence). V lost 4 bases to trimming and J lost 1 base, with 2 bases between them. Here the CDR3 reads CASSRNTEAFF. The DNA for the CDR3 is TGTGCCAGCAGCCGGAACACTGAAGCTTTCTTT.